This TCR beta chain was profiled in a study of T cells in Graves' hyperthyroidism and ophthalmopathy. Amplification targeted TCR beta CDR3 regions from RNA transcripts. The primer set for the first-round RT-PCR of the TCR CDR3 was HTBI. TCRdb processed the multiplex PCR reads anew with MiXCR; each CDR3 protein has one entry. The sample records some 340,000 distinct CDR3 sequences, 12% to 15% being singletons. This clonotype came up many times. The source is a woman aged 40 to 50 with Graves' ophthalmopathy. Sequencing used blood.

CDR3 DNA: TGTGCCAGCAGTTTAAGGGGTGGTGGGGGCACTCAGCCCCAGCATTTT. Amino acid sequence: CASSLRGGGGTQPQHF. V is TRBV12-3 or TRBV12-4 and J is TRBJ1-5; D perhaps matches TRBD1 (6 bases). The V end was cut by 2 bases, the J end by 6 bases, with 17 bases between. CDR3 length: 16 residues.